This is a list of T cell receptor beta chains from one sample in a study of vaccination effects on CD4 cells after COVID-19. Which antigens these TCRs recognize remains unknown. Sequencing used immunoSEQ multiplex PCR; TCRdb keeps in-frame clones, though not all of them. This table holds tens of thousands of clones, 70% to 80% found once. The source was CD4+ T cells from PBMCs cultured with a peptide pool, collected before COVID-19 vaccination. The receptors originated from a human donor who had a prior SARS-CoV-2 infection. CDR3s include the opening cysteine and the closing phenylalanine or tryptophan. Each record gives: clone size, V gene, J gene, D gene, CDR3 length, CDR3 protein, CDR3 DNA. A D gene is named only where the DNA matches it firmly. Some rows mark clone size as missing; the rest say once, few, many or name a class of expanded clone.

>-|TRBV3-1/TRBV3-2|TRBJ1-6|-|13
CASSQDYRAPLHF
TGTGCCAGCAGCCAAGATTATCGCGCACCCCTCCACTTT
>-|TRBV7-2|TRBJ2-3|TRBD2|15
CASSRPGLASYTQYF
TGTGCCAGCAGTAGGCCGGGACTAGCATCATATACGCAGTATTTT
>-|TRBV13|TRBJ2-3|-|12
CASSRSPDTQYF
TGTGCCAGCAGCCGGAGTCCGGATACGCAGTATTTT
>few|TRBV24-1|TRBJ2-7|-|14
CATWSPGARYEQYF
TGTGCCACATGGTCCCCGGGGGCGAGATACGAGCAGTACTTC
>-|TRBV4-2|TRBJ1-2|-|13
CASSQGQGDGYTF
TGTGCCAGCAGCCAAGGTCAGGGAGATGGCTACACCTTC
>-|TRBV3-1/TRBV3-2|TRBJ2-5|-|14
CASSQRADRETQYF
TGTGCCAGCAGCCAGAGGGCGGACAGAGAGACCCAGTACTTC
>-|TRBV4-3|TRBJ2-3|TRBD2|17
CASSQYSGTSYPDTQYF
TGCGCCAGCAGCCAATATTCCGGGACTAGCTATCCAGATACGCAGTATTTT
>-|TRBV7-3|TRBJ1-3|-|17
CASSLILRGGPGNTIYF
TGTGCCAGCAGCTTAATCTTGAGGGGGGGCCCTGGAAACACCATATATTTT
>-|TRBV7-3|TRBJ2-6|TRBD1|17
CASSAQGANSGANVLTF
TGTGCCAGCAGCGCCCAGGGGGCCAACTCTGGGGCCAACGTCCTGACTTTC
>-|TRBV10-3|TRBJ2-2|-|14
CAISEYGGTGELFF
TGTGCCATCAGTGAGTACGGGGGCACCGGGGAGCTGTTTTTT
>once|TRBV6-2/TRBV6-3|TRBJ1-2|-|13
CASSYGPYDGYTF
TGTGCCAGCAGTTACGGGCCTTACGATGGCTACACCTTC
>few|TRBV6-1|TRBJ2-1|-|16
CASSEFLGGSYNEQFF
TGTGCCAGCAGTGAATTCTTGGGAGGCTCCTACAATGAGCAGTTCTTC
>-|TRBV4-2|TRBJ2-7|-|15
CASSQAGTASYEQYF
TGTGCCAGCAGCCAAGCGGGGACTGCCTCCTACGAGCAGTACTTC
>-|TRBV5-8|TRBJ2-1|-|15
CASSLRGSSYNEQFF
TGTGCCAGCAGCTTACGCGGTAGCTCCTACAATGAGCAGTTCTTC
>-|TRBV7-3|TRBJ1-4|-|15
CARTRNRRTNEKLFF
TGTGCCAGGACGCGAAACAGGAGAACTAATGAAAAACTGTTTTTT
>few|TRBV4-1|TRBJ1-5|TRBD1|19
CASSGRGRRHGTEAEPQHF
TGCGCCAGCAGCGGGCGCGGTCGCAGGCATGGGACAGAGGCCGAACCCCAGCATTTT
>-|TRBV15|TRBJ2-6|-|17
CATSRDENRAGANVLTF
TGTGCCACCAGCAGAGATGAGAACAGGGCTGGGGCCAACGTCCTGACTTTC
>-|TRBV7-9|TRBJ2-7|TRBD2|13
CASSFAGGREQYF
TGTGCCAGCAGCTTTGCGGGAGGTCGCGAGCAGTACTTC
>-|TRBV2|TRBJ1-1|-|14
CASVNMGGLVEAFF
TGTGCCAGCGTAAATATGGGGGGGCTAGTCGAAGCTTTCTTT
>-|TRBV7-6|TRBJ2-2|-|19
CASSPEKSWVGKYTGELFF
TGTGCCAGCAGCCCAGAGAAGAGCTGGGTAGGGAAATACACCGGGGAGCTGTTTTTT
>few|TRBV7-9|TRBJ2-7|TRBD2|19
CASSLERTSGGRSSYEQYF
TGTGCCAGCAGCTTAGAGCGGACTAGCGGGGGCCGAAGCTCCTACGAGCAGTACTTC
>few|TRBV6-1|TRBJ2-3|-|12
CASSPSTDTQYF
TGTGCCAGCAGCCCCAGCACAGATACGCAGTATTTT